This TCR beta chain was found in a study of blood T cell repertoires in COVID-19. The method was immunoSEQ multiplex PCR; TCRdb's version includes in-frame clones alone and lacks a portion of them. In the table there are 150,000 to 200,000 clones, about four fifths of which are singletons. Germline loops: CDR1 LGHNT, CDR2 FRNRAP. With 2 bases clipped from V and 2 bases from J, the junction kept 10 bases outside the gene matches. The CDR3 runs to 17 residues. The chain is built from TRBV12-5 and TRBJ2-7; 9 nucleotides match TRBD1. The sequence was collected from a woman aged 30 to 39 who had been exposed to COVID-19. Material: PBMCs or T cells enriched from blood (not recorded which). The DNA for the CDR3 is TGTGCTAGTGGTTTGACACTCGGACAGGGGAGGACCTACGAGCAGTACTTC. The encoded protein is CASGLTLGQGRTYEQYF.